The 10 T cell receptor beta chains presented below share a single source sample, sequenced in a study of human T cells and chemical hapten exposure. TCRdb called the RACE reads again in MiXCR, with one record for every CDR3 protein. The data hold roughly 380,000 distinct CDR3 sequences, with around 6% observed a single time. Time point in this sample: patch test 2, 6 weeks after DPC sensitization. Treatment described: therapeutic diphenylcyclopropenone sensitization with weekly scalp DPC. The sample consisted of whole blood, taken in connection with sensitization to the hapten diphenylcyclopropenone (DPC). The origin of the receptors is a woman younger than 30 with alopecia areata. Some clones in this sample may be carry-over from other donors' samples.

This clonotype was found a few times. The rearrangement uses TRBV6-6 and TRBJ2-5, with D tentatively TRBD1 or TRBD2 (5 bases each). V was cut by 3 bases and J by 0 bases, with 14 bases left in between. The CDR3 covers 16 residues. CDR1 MNHNY and CDR2 SVGAGI come from the germline V gene (reference sequence). This CDR3 reads CASSYGGGSDQETQYF. The CDR3 DNA reads as TGTGCCAGCAGTTATGGTGGGGGATCTGACCAAGAGACCCAGTACTTC.

The sample holds a few counts of this clonotype. This chain joins TRBV7-2 and TRBJ1-2; possible D gene TRBD1, 5 bases. The V gene's germline CDR1 is SGHTA and CDR2 FQGNSA. Trimming shortened V by 1 base and J by 3 bases, and 9 bases separated the two germline ends. This CDR3 is built from 14 residues. Here the CDR3 reads CASSLVDRDYGYTF. The CDR3, as DNA: TGTGCCAGCAGCTTAGTAGACAGAGACTATGGCTACACCTTC.

This clonotype came up many times. This chain links TRBV4-2 with TRBJ1-1, with D maybe TRBD1 (5 bases). Trimming cost V 0 bases and J 10 bases, with 15 bases left between them. The CDR3 is 14 amino acids. Germline-derived CDR1 and CDR2 are LGHNA and YNFKEQ. The CDR3 region has the DNA TGTGCCAGCAGCCAAGATCTGTGGGGGGATAGAGCTTTCTTT. Residues: CASSQDLWGDRAFF.

The chain is built from TRBV28 and TRBJ1-2; 7 bases line up with TRBD1. The trim removed 1 base at V and 0 bases at J, leaving 5 bases unmatched. The CDR3 sequence is 16 residues long. CDR1 is MDHEN, CDR2 SYDVKM, per germline. DNA for the CDR3: TGTGCCAGCAGTTTATACGGACAGGAAGCTAACTATGGCTACACCTTC. Translation: CASSLYGQEANYGYTF.

This clonotype was observed at least ten times. CDR3 in DNA: TGTGCCAGCACAGCGGGTAGCACAGATACGCAGTATTTT. Translating it yields CASTAGSTDTQYF. The chain links TRBV7-9 to TRBJ2-3, with a tentative D call TRBD2 (6 bases). CDR3 length equals 13 residues. Germline CDR1 SEHNR, CDR2 FQNEAQ (reference sequence). Trimming stripped 7 bases from V and 0 bases from J, with 8 bases between.

There are a few counts of this clonotype. The chain employs TRBV7-9 and TRBJ1-1, with TRBD1 matching over 7 bases. CDR1 SEHNR and CDR2 FQNEAQ come from the germline V gene (reference sequence). After removal of 0 bases from V and 4 bases from J, the junction contained 11 bases not matched to a gene. The CDR3 contains 17 residues. The CDR3 loop is CASSLAGQDLRGTEAFF. CDR3 nucleotide sequence: TGTGCCAGCAGCTTAGCAGGACAGGACCTAAGGGGCACTGAAGCTTTCTTT.

This sequence joins TRBV11-2 and TRBJ2-3, with TRBD2 matching over 10 bases. CDR3 length: 17 residues. The V segment lost 0 bases and the J segment 1 base; nucleotides outside the gene matches: 4. In germline, CDR1 is SGHAT, CDR2 FQNNGV. The CDR3 loop is CASSLEPSGGGTDTQYF. The CDR3, as DNA: TGTGCCAGCAGCTTAGAGCCTAGCGGGGGTGGCACAGATACGCAGTATTTT.

This clonotype was seen repeatedly, ten times or more. The rearrangement joins TRBV6-5 to TRBJ1-2; a weak D match, TRBD1 (6 bases). The CDR3 is 15 residues long. V lost 7 bases to trimming and J lost 3 bases, with 18 bases between them. Germline loops: CDR1 MNHEY, CDR2 SVGAGI. The CDR3 protein is CASKKGGGLDYGYTF. The CDR3 bases are TGTGCCAGCAAAAAAGGCGGGGGCCTCGACTATGGCTACACCTTC.

This clonotype was recorded at least ten times. V and J are TRBV6-2 or TRBV6-3 and TRBJ1-5, with D possibly being TRBD1 (6 bases). Germline-derived CDR1 and CDR2 are MNHEY and SVGEGT. V lost 6 bases and J lost 1, with 28 bases in between. This CDR3 region has 20 residues. As DNA, the CDR3 is TGTGCCAGCAGCCTATTCGGGGGCGAAAGGCGGTTGCGGAGCAATCAGCCCCAGCATTTT. Translated: CASSLFGGERRLRSNQPQHF.

This clonotype was counted at least ten times. The chain has TRBV29-1 and TRBJ1-3; D unresolved. This CDR3 has 12 amino acids. The V end was cut by 7 bases, the J end by 2 bases, with 9 bases between. Germline-derived CDR1 and CDR2 are SQVTM and ANQGSEA. CDR3 bases: TGCAGCGCTGCGTGGGCTGGAAACACCATATATTTT. Its protein product is CSAAWAGNTIYF.